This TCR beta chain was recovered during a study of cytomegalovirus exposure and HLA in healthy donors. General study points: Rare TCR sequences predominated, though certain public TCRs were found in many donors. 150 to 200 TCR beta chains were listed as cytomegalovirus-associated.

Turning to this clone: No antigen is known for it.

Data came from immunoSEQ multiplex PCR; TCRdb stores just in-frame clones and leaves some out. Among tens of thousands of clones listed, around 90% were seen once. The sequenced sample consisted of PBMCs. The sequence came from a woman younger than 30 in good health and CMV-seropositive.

CDR3 DNA sequence: TGTGCCAGCAGCCCCCTAGCGGGGGGCGACACAGATACGCAGTATTTT. It codes for CASSPLAGGDTDTQYF. J is TRBJ2-3 and V is TRBV5-6; 11 bases are a match to TRBD2. The CDR3 contains 16 residues. The V and J ends lost 4 bases and 2 bases, in that order; junction bases with no gene match: 6. Germline V gene sequence: CDR1 SGHDT, CDR2 YYEEEE.